This T cell receptor (beta chain) was documented in a study of shared clonotypes between healthy human individuals. Germline CDR1 is SEHNR and CDR2 is FQNEAQ (reference sequence). The ends lost 5 bases at V and 4 bases at J; junction bases unmatched: 3. The CDR3 has 14 amino acids. CD8 cells classed as naive were CD45RO-negative and positively selected for CCR7, excluding terminally differentiated effector memory CD45RA+ cells. Study-wide results and limits: Naive CD4 clonotype sharing across a few donors was around 5%.

A note on this clone: Antigen unknown.

Repertoires were generated with immunoSEQ multiplex PCR, while TCRdb's copy carries only in-frame clones and drops some. The table records about 680,000 clones, under 95% of them present only once. Sequences were obtained from naive CD8+ T cells sorted from blood. The V call is TRBV7-9, the J call TRBJ1-1; 11 bases line up with TRBD1. The source is a man in his thirties or forties in good health. The CDR3 coding sequence is TGTGCCAGCAGCGCCGGGACAGGGGGCACTGAAGCTTTCTTT. Its translation: CASSAGTGGTEAFF. The full variable domain, completed using reference TRBV7-9 and TRBJ1-1, is DTGVSQNPRHKITKRGQNVTFRCDPISEHNRLYWYRQTLGQGPEFLTYFQNEAQLEKSRLLSDRFSAERPKGSFSTLEIQRTEQGDSAMYLCASSAGTGGTEAFFGQGTRLTVV.